A selection of T cell receptor beta chains follows, all from one sample in a study of cytomegalovirus exposure and HLA in healthy donors. The repertoire was sequenced with immunoSEQ multiplex PCR; TCRdb's copy has only in-frame clones and lacks some. The profile covers roughly 100,000 clones, with about three quarters appearing a single time and less than 0.95% taken by the ten largest. What was sequenced was PBMCs. These receptors all stem from a boy aged 10-17 years in good health and CMV-seronegative. CDR3s include the opening cysteine and the closing phenylalanine or tryptophan. Fields, in order: clone size, D gene, J gene, V gene, CDR3 protein, CDR3 DNA. The D gene is left open where the match is weak. Clone size is not always given. Where it is, it says once, few, many or a class for expanded clones.

abundance: .; d_gene: .; j_gene: TRBJ2-1; v_gene: TRBV10-3; CDR3aa: CAISSTGSWEQFF; CDR3nt: TGTGCCATCAGTTCCACAGGGTCATGGGAGCAGTTCTTC
abundance: .; d_gene: .; j_gene: TRBJ1-5; v_gene: TRBV9; CDR3aa: CASSVDIYQPQHF; CDR3nt: TGTGCCAGCAGCGTAGACATCTATCAGCCCCAGCATTTT
abundance: .; d_gene: .; j_gene: TRBJ1-4; v_gene: TRBV2; CDR3aa: CASRQGSGEKLFF; CDR3nt: TGTGCCAGCAGACAGGGTTCCGGTGAAAAACTGTTTTTT
abundance: once; d_gene: .; j_gene: TRBJ2-1; v_gene: TRBV5-6; CDR3aa: CASSPGLTWTNEQFF; CDR3nt: TGTGCCAGCAGCCCGGGACTGACGTGGACCAATGAGCAGTTCTTC
abundance: .; d_gene: .; j_gene: TRBJ2-7; v_gene: TRBV11-2; CDR3aa: CASSPPAGEQYF; CDR3nt: TGTGCCAGCAGCCCGCCGGCGGGCGAGCAGTACTTC
abundance: .; d_gene: TRBD2; j_gene: TRBJ2-7; v_gene: TRBV2; CDR3aa: CASSDKVRAGYYEQYF; CDR3nt: TGTGCCAGCAGTGATAAGGTTCGAGCGGGGTACTACGAGCAGTACTTC
abundance: .; d_gene: TRBD2; j_gene: TRBJ2-1; v_gene: TRBV18; CDR3aa: CASSPKRGGSHYNEQFF; CDR3nt: TGTGCCAGCTCCCCTAAGCGGGGTGGGAGCCACTACAATGAGCAGTTCTTC
abundance: .; d_gene: .; j_gene: TRBJ1-1; v_gene: TRBV7-9; CDR3aa: CASSLLQKVTEAFF; CDR3nt: TGTGCCAGCAGCTTACTGCAGAAAGTCACTGAAGCTTTCTTT
abundance: few; d_gene: .; j_gene: TRBJ1-4; v_gene: TRBV2; CDR3aa: CASSARSGFATNEKLFF; CDR3nt: TGTGCCAGCAGCGCAAGGTCGGGATTCGCAACTAATGAAAAACTGTTTTTT
abundance: .; d_gene: TRBD1; j_gene: TRBJ1-1; v_gene: TRBV7-3; CDR3aa: CASSLLGTGNTEAFF; CDR3nt: TGTGCCAGCAGCTTATTAGGGACAGGGAACACTGAAGCTTTCTTT
abundance: .; d_gene: .; j_gene: TRBJ1-1; v_gene: TRBV7-2; CDR3aa: CASSRYPRGEAFF; CDR3nt: TGTGCCAGCAGCCGTTATCCCCGGGGGGAAGCTTTCTTT
abundance: .; d_gene: .; j_gene: TRBJ1-1; v_gene: TRBV18; CDR3aa: CASSPTTALNTEAFF; CDR3nt: TGTGCCAGCTCACCAACGACAGCTTTGAACACTGAAGCTTTCTTT
abundance: .; d_gene: .; j_gene: TRBJ2-5; v_gene: TRBV5-4; CDR3aa: CASSAENLKETQYF; CDR3nt: TGTGCCAGCAGCGCCGAGAACCTTAAAGAGACCCAGTACTTC
abundance: .; d_gene: TRBD1; j_gene: TRBJ1-5; v_gene: TRBV5-6; CDR3aa: CASSYDRGQPQHF; CDR3nt: TGTGCCAGCAGCTATGACAGGGGTCAGCCCCAGCATTTT
abundance: .; d_gene: .; j_gene: TRBJ2-7; v_gene: TRBV21-1; CDR3aa: CASLQNQHEQYF; CDR3nt: TGTGCCAGCCTCCAGAATCAACACGAGCAGTACTTC
abundance: few; d_gene: .; j_gene: TRBJ2-7; v_gene: TRBV6-5; CDR3aa: CASGRGIYEQYF; CDR3nt: TGTGCCAGCGGTCGGGGGATCTACGAGCAGTACTTC